The 22 T cell receptor beta chains reported below all come from one sample, sequenced in a study of beta chain features in type 1 diabetes. The study, taken as a whole, reports: All four CD4+ subsets from Type 1 diabetes patients carried moderately but significantly shorter TCRB CDR3s.

These receptors' targets are unknown. All of the isolated RNA was reverse transcribed, so expressed TCRB transcripts were sequenced. This table comes from immunoSEQ multiplex PCR, and its TCRdb copy is limited to in-frame clones, with some not included. This table holds some 150,000 clones, about an eighth found once. Sequenced sample: central memory CD4+ T cells from blood. The receptors derive from a man in his late teens or twenties with type 1 diabetes.

This rearrangement joins TRBV19 to TRBJ1-1; unclear D gene. Germline V gene sequence: CDR1 LNHDA, CDR2 SQIVND (reference sequence). V gave up 4 bases and J gave up 6 bases, with 12 bases separating them. The CDR3 length is 13 residues. The CDR3 DNA is TGTGCCAGTAGTAAATTCGCATCTGCTGAAGCTTTCTTT. This codes for CASSKFASAEAFF.

The chain recombines TRBV2 with TRBJ1-2; D ambiguous. The germline V and J ends were trimmed by 2 bases and 7 bases, with 8 bases remaining between them. This CDR3 region has 12 residues. Germline CDR1 reads SNHLY; CDR2 reads FYNNEI. Here the CDR3 DNA reads TGTGCCAGCAGTGAATTGCTAATTGGCTACACCTTC. Amino acids: CASSELLIGYTF.

This clone was counted only a few times. The rearrangement links TRBV7-9 to TRBJ2-1, with 10 bases that match TRBD1. The CDR3 sequence is 18 residues long. After removal of 5 bases from V and 0 bases from J, the junction contained 10 bases not matched to a gene. Per the germline V gene, CDR1 is SEHNR and CDR2 is FQNEAQ (reference sequence). CDR3 bases: TGTGCCAGCAGCCCCCCGACAGGGGGCCGCAGCTCCTACAATGAGCAGTTCTTC. Amino acids: CASSPPTGGRSSYNEQFF.

A few counts support this clone. This chain joins TRBV7-2 and TRBJ2-3; possibly TRBD1 or TRBD2 for D (5 bases each). The CDR3 totals 14 residues. The ends were cut back, 8 bases at V and 0 bases at J, with 12 bases in the middle. Germline lookup yields CDR1 SGHTA and CDR2 FQGNSA. DNA for the CDR3: TGTGCCAGCCGCCGGGGCGGTAGCACAGATACGCAGTATTTT. It is translated as CASRRGGSTDTQYF.

The chain has TRBV29-1 and TRBJ1-1, with a possible D match to TRBD1 (6 bases). The CDR3 runs 12 residues. In germline, CDR1 is SQVTM, CDR2 ANQGSEA. The V gene lost 6 bases and the J gene lost 9 bases, with 17 bases spanning the gap. CDR3 amino acids: CSVSRGAKKAFF. The CDR3 DNA follows: TGCAGCGTGAGCAGGGGCGCAAAAAAAGCTTTCTTT.

This clone appeared a few times. V and J are TRBV7-2 and TRBJ2-3, with TRBD1 as a possible D gene (6 bases). The CDR3 contains 16 residues. With 0 bases removed from V and 2 bases from J, the gap between germline ends came to 12 bases. Per germline, CDR1 SGHTA and CDR2 FQGNSA. DNA of the CDR3: TGTGCCAGCAGCTTAGCTGCACAGGGTGACACAGATACGCAGTATTTT. Amino acids: CASSLAAQGDTDTQYF.

The chain links TRBV6-1 to TRBJ2-5; either TRBD1 or TRBD2 may fit D (6 bases each). Germline loops: CDR1 MNHNS, CDR2 SASEGT. With 4 bases removed from V and 1 base from J, the gap between germline ends came to 16 bases. The CDR3 has 16 amino acids. The CDR3 bases are TGTGCCAGCAGTGCGTCGGGGGCCCTAATCCAAGAGACCCAGTACTTC. It encodes CASSASGALIQETQYF.

This clone was recorded a few times. The chain employs TRBV20-1 and TRBJ2-1, with 7 nucleotides matching TRBD2. J lost 8 bases, V lost 4 bases, and 2 bases had no gene match. Germline V gene sequence: CDR1 DFQATT, CDR2 SNEGSKA (reference sequence). The length of the CDR3 is 11 residues. CDR3 in DNA: TGCAGTGCTACTAGCGGCCATGAGCAGTTCTTC. Its protein product is CSATSGHEQFF.

The chain is built from TRBV28 and TRBJ1-2, with D possibly matching TRBD1 (5 bases). Germline V gene lookup returns CDR1 MDHEN and CDR2 SYDVKM. V dropped 2 bases and J dropped 4 bases, with 8 bases sitting between them. CDR3 length: 13 amino acids. The CDR3 is CASSLAGSYGYTF. As DNA, the CDR3 is TGTGCCAGCAGTTTAGCAGGGTCCTATGGCTACACCTTC.

This clone was detected only a few times. This rearrangement joins TRBV6-4 to TRBJ2-1, with D perhaps given as TRBD1 or TRBD2 (6 bases each). The germline gives CDR1 MRHNA, CDR2 SNTAGT. V lost 6 bases and J 0 bases, leaving 18 bases between the germline ends. The CDR3 is 17 residues long. The CDR3 loop is CASRPTRGPPSYNEQFF. DNA for the CDR3: TGTGCCAGCAGACCCACCCGGGGGCCCCCCTCCTACAATGAGCAGTTCTTC.

This chain connects TRBV7-2 to TRBJ2-7, with 9 bases lining up with TRBD2. J was trimmed by 0 bases and V by 3 bases; bases with no gene match: 6. CDR1 and CDR2 (germline): SGHTA, FQGNSA. The CDR3 has 16 amino acids. The CDR3 loop reads CASSFGPSGTSYEQYF. CDR3 DNA: TGTGCCAGCAGCTTCGGGCCTAGCGGGACCTCCTACGAGCAGTACTTC.

This clone was seen a handful of times. The rearrangement links TRBV6-4 to TRBJ2-2; 10 bases fit TRBD1. V shed 5 bases and J 1 base; nucleotides not matched to a gene: 10. CDR1 and CDR2 (germline): MRHNA, SNTAGT. The CDR3 covers 18 residues. Written as DNA, the CDR3 is TGTGCCAGCAGTCCCCGGACAGGGGGACGCTTGAACACCGGGGAGCTGTTTTTT. Translated: CASSPRTGGRLNTGELFF.

The genes are TRBV5-1 and TRBJ2-7, with a possible D match to TRBD1 (6 bases). This CDR3 is built from 13 residues. The ends were cut back, 6 bases at V and 6 bases at J, with 16 bases in the middle. From germline, CDR1 is SGHRS and CDR2 YFSETQ. CDR3 DNA: TGCGCCAGCACCCCCAGACAGGAAGGCGAGCAGTACTTC. This translates into CASTPRQEGEQYF.

The sample holds a few counts of this clone. V gene TRBV29-1 combines with J gene TRBJ1-2; D is perhaps TRBD1 (5 bases). Trimming pared 3 bases from V and 8 bases from J, leaving 10 bases between. Germline V gives CDR1 SQVTM, CDR2 ANQGSEA. The CDR3 is 11 residues long. The CDR3 loop reads CSVEGPAGYTF. DNA for the CDR3: TGCAGCGTTGAGGGGCCCGCGGGCTACACCTTC.

V is TRBV30 and J is TRBJ2-7; no definite D call. CDR3 size: 13 residues. CDR1 and CDR2 (germline): GTSNPN, SVGIG (reference sequence). V was shortened by 3 bases and J by 2 bases, with 11 bases between the two germline ends. The CDR3 DNA follows: TGTGCCTGGAGCTGGCAGCCACCCTACGAGCAGTACTTC. Protein: CAWSWQPPYEQYF.

This clone appeared a few times. This chain links TRBV15 with TRBJ2-5, with TRBD2 matching 10 bases. CDR1 LNHNV and CDR2 YYDKDF come from the germline V gene (reference sequence). The trim removed 0 bases at V and 6 bases at J, leaving 4 bases unmatched. This CDR3 is 15 amino acids long. CDR3 DNA sequence: TGTGCCACCAGCAGAGATCAACTAGCGGGGAAGACCCAGTACTTC. It translates to CATSRDQLAGKTQYF.

Notes on this clone: A much larger clone lies a single base off, so this may be a read error. The rearrangement joins TRBV6-6 to TRBJ2-7; a possible D gene is TRBD1 (5 bases). V lost 6 bases, J lost 3 bases, and 9 bases lay in between. The CDR3 extends over 12 amino acids. Germline V gene data show CDR1 as MNHNY and CDR2 as SVGAGI (reference sequence). The CDR3 DNA is TGTGCCAGCAGCCGAGACAGCTACGAGCAGTACTTC. Protein sequence: CASSRDSYEQYF.

This clone was seen at least ten times. CDR3 protein: CASSLKAGTDTQYF. As DNA, the CDR3 is TGTGCCAGCAGCTTAAAAGCAGGCACAGATACGCAGTATTTT. This rearrangement joins TRBV7-9 to TRBJ2-3; D is uncertain. CDR1 and CDR2 from the germline V gene are SEHNR and FQNEAQ (reference sequence). Trimming cost V 2 bases and J 1 base, with 7 bases left between them. This CDR3 has 14 amino acids.

The rearrangement links TRBV7-9 to TRBJ1-1, with 7 bases matching TRBD1. The V gene's germline CDR1 is SEHNR and CDR2 FQNEAQ (reference sequence). The CDR3 has 15 amino acids. J lost 3 bases, V lost 3 bases, and 7 bases had no gene match. CDR3 coding DNA: TGTGCCAGCAGCTTGGACGGGACAGCTTACACTGAAGCTTTCTTT. This translates into CASSLDGTAYTEAFF.

J is TRBJ2-7 and V is TRBV4-2, with D hard to call. Deletions cut 0 bases from V and 3 bases from J, with 9 bases between. CDR1 is LGHNA, CDR2 YNFKEQ, per germline. The CDR3 is made up of 14 amino acids. Here the CDR3 reads CASSQDRSDYEQYF. The CDR3, as DNA: TGTGCCAGCAGCCAAGACCGGTCGGACTACGAGCAGTACTTC.

This clone has just a few counts. This chain joins TRBV2 and TRBJ2-7; D is uncertain. This CDR3 is built from 14 residues. In germline, CDR1 is SNHLY, CDR2 FYNNEI. With 4 bases removed from V and 0 bases from J, the gap between germline ends came to 10 bases. CDR3 sequence reads: CASSVTRSSYEQYF. CDR3 DNA: TGTGCCAGCAGTGTCACAAGGAGCTCCTACGAGCAGTACTTC.

This clone was seen more than once but under ten times. This chain links TRBV5-1 with TRBJ1-6; no definite D call. This CDR3 comprises 14 residues. V was clipped by 4 bases and J by 6 bases, with 11 bases between them. Germline lookup yields CDR1 SGHRS and CDR2 YFSETQ. The CDR3 protein is CASSAATTNSPLHF. The CDR3 DNA reads as TGCGCCAGCAGCGCCGCGACTACTAATTCACCCCTCCACTTT.